This TCR beta chain came from a study of T cells after yellow fever vaccination. Study-wide results and limits: Abundant bulk-population clonotypes could contaminate the FACS-sorted repertoires. At around 95% for CD4 and almost 90% for CD8, most primary-vaccination clones showed up again after the booster.

The CDR3 has 15 residues. CDR1 and CDR2 (germline): SGHTA, FQGNSA. V lost 2 bases, J lost 6 bases, and 8 bases stayed unmatched. This clonotype was observed many times. What it binds is unknown. A single record per CDR3 protein comes from TCRdb applying MiXCR to the 5' RACE reads. The table has hundreds of thousands of distinct CDR3 sequences, roughly 12% seen once. This receptor was identified in a man aged 25 to 40 who received the YFV17D yellow fever vaccine. The chain links TRBV7-2 to TRBJ2-3; 7 bases are shared with TRBD2. The sample in question was PBMCs, obtained on the day of the yellow fever booster vaccination. CDR3 protein: CASSLRAGRWDTQYF. The CDR3 DNA sequence: TGTGCCAGCAGCTTACGAGCGGGGAGGTGGGATACGCAGTATTTT.